Below are 10 T cell receptor beta chains sequenced from a single sample in a study of OX40 agonist ivuxolimab in advanced cancers. Data came from immunoSEQ multiplex PCR; TCRdb stores just in-frame clones and leaves some out. The sample lists 20,000 to 25,000 clones, about nine tenths seen once, with nearly 60% in the top ten. The sequenced sample was CD4+ or CD8+ T cells sorted from blood, obtained in a trial of the OX40 agonist ivuxolimab. Source of these receptors: an adult with an advanced solid tumor such as melanoma, head and neck, liver or kidney cancer.

V and J are TRBV5-6 and TRBJ2-1, with 8 positions matching TRBD2. V dropped 4 bases and J dropped 8; count of bases not matched to a gene: 8. Germline V gene sequence: CDR1 SGHDT, CDR2 YYEEEE. The CDR3 extends over 14 amino acids. The DNA of the CDR3 is TGTGCCAGCAGCCCACGGGGGGGCATCGATGAGCAGTTCTTC. This translates into CASSPRGGIDEQFF.

The chain links TRBV4-1 to TRBJ2-7; no clear D gene. Germline-derived CDR1 and CDR2 are MGHRA and YSYEKL. This CDR3 is built from 16 residues. Trimming shortened V by 3 bases and J by 5 bases, and 20 bases separated the two germline ends. The CDR3 sequence: CASSQGPGSPADEQYF. Written as DNA, the CDR3 is TGCGCCAGCAGCCAGGGCCCGGGCTCGCCAGCCGACGAGCAGTACTTC.

The gene calls are TRBV6-1 and TRBJ1-5; a possible D gene is TRBD1 (5 bases). The CDR3 spans 9 residues. Per germline, CDR1 MNHNS and CDR2 SASEGT. The DNA of the CDR3 is TGTGCTGAGGGGCAGCCCCAGCATTTT. Its protein product is CAEGQPQHF.

V gene TRBV7-9 combines with J gene TRBJ2-5; no firm D call. This CDR3 comprises 13 residues. Germline CDR1 is SEHNR and CDR2 is FQNEAQ (reference sequence). V was shortened by 5 bases and J by 2 bases, with 9 bases between the two germline ends. The CDR3 protein is CASSPAGQETQYF. CDR3 nucleotide sequence: TGTGCCAGCAGCCCCGCCGGGCAAGAGACCCAGTACTTC.

The chain joins TRBV27 to TRBJ1-6; possibly TRBD1 for D (5 bases). CDR3 length: 15 amino acids. V was shortened by 6 bases and J by 0 bases, with 9 bases between the two germline ends. The germline V gene has CDR1 MNHEY and CDR2 SMNVEV (reference sequence). The CDR3 DNA follows: TGTGCCAGCAGCGAGACAGACTCCTATAATTCACCCCTCCACTTT. Translation: CASSETDSYNSPLHF.

The chain joins TRBV14 to TRBJ2-1; perhaps TRBD2 as D (5 bases). The length of the CDR3 is 14 residues. The germline CDR1 and CDR2 sequences are SGHDN and FVKESK. The ends were cut back, 4 bases at V and 4 bases at J, with 11 bases in the middle. The DNA of the CDR3 is TGTGCCAGCAGCCGAGGACTTAATTACAATGAGCAGTTCTTC. It yields the protein CASSRGLNYNEQFF.

V gene TRBV14 combines with J gene TRBJ2-4; 14 bases agree with TRBD2. CDR1 is SGHDN and CDR2 is FVKESK in the germline V gene. The CDR3 covers 18 residues. J lost 0 bases, V lost 4 bases, and 5 bases had no gene match. The CDR3 DNA is TGTGCCAGCAGCCTAGGGACTAGCGGGGGTGAAGCCAAAAACATTCAGTACTTC. This sequence encodes CASSLGTSGGEAKNIQYF.

V usage is TRBV30 and J usage is TRBJ2-7; 9 nucleotides align to TRBD1. The CDR3 totals 14 residues. Trimming at V came to 2 bases and at J to 2 bases, leaving 4 bases not matched to a gene. CDR1 and CDR2 (germline): GTSNPN, SVGIG (reference sequence). CDR3 protein: CAWSTGTGTYEQYF. DNA of the CDR3: TGTGCCTGGAGTACCGGGACAGGGACCTACGAGCAGTACTTC.

This rearrangement joins TRBV4-1 to TRBJ2-4, with D possibly being TRBD2 (6 bases). Germline CDR1 MGHRA, CDR2 YSYEKL. Trimming stripped 0 bases from V and 16 bases from J, with 19 bases between. The CDR3 is 14 amino acids. CDR3 sequence: CASSQDVEAGHLYF. In nucleotides, the CDR3 is TGCGCCAGCAGCCAAGACGTCGAGGCGGGGCATCTCTACTTC.

This chain uses TRBV25-1 with TRBJ2-7; D is unresolved. Germline V lookup: CDR1 MGHDK, CDR2 SYGVNS. V was shortened by 4 bases and J by 7 bases, with 14 bases between the two germline ends. The CDR3 is made up of 13 amino acids. The CDR3 sequence: CASSADGYLEQYF. The CDR3 DNA is TGTGCCAGCAGTGCGGACGGCTACCTGGAGCAGTACTTC.